The sequence of this TCR beta chain was determined in a study of shared clonotypes between healthy human individuals. In the study overall: Three plates each covered CD4 naive and memory; CD8 naive two, CD8 memory one.

Germline V CDR1 and CDR2: PRHDT, FYEKMQ (reference sequence). V was clipped by 4 bases and J by 5 bases; unmatched bases: 6. CDR3 length: 14 amino acids. Naive-designated CD8 cells lacked CD45RO, were positively enriched for CCR7, and omitted terminally differentiated effector memory CD45RA+ cells. Measured with immunoSEQ multiplex PCR; TCRdb has only the in-frame clones, and not every one. The table records 2 million to 2.5 million clones, about 95% of them present only once. The clonotype comes from a man aged 18 to 35 in good health. This rearrangement joins TRBV13 to TRBJ1-2, with 8 positions matching TRBD1. The material sequenced was naive CD8+ T cells sorted from blood. The CDR3 nucleotides are TGTGCCAGCAGCTCCGGACAGGGCACGTATGGCTACACCTTC. Translating gives CASSSGQGTYGYTF.